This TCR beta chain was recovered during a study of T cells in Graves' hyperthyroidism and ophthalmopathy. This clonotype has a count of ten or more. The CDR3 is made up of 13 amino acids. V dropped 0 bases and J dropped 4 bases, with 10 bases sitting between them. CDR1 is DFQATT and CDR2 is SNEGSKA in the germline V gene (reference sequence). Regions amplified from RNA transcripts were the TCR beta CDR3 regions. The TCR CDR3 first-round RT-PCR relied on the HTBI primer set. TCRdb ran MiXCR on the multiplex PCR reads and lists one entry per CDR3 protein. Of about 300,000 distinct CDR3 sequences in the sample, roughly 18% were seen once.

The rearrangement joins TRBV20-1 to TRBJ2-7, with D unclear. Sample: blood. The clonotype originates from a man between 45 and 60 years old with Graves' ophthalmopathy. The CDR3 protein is CSARDPRVYEQYF. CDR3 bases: TGCAGTGCTAGAGATCCCCGGGTTTACGAGCAGTACTTC.